This T cell receptor beta chain was documented in a study of T cell responses to AZD1222 COVID-19 vaccine. Notes on the study in general: Of the AZD1222 recipients, only 5 to 7 were seropositive at baseline. Close to half of spike-specific TCRs reportedly recognize unmutated variant regions. Donors were mostly white British, more females; clonal diversity possibly underestimated.

As to this clone: The antigen is not known.

Here immunoSEQ multiplex PCR was the method, and the copy in TCRdb shows in-frame clones only, minus some. This table has around 150,000 clones, about 93% appearing once. The CDR3 extends over 13 amino acids. CDR1 is MGHDK, CDR2 SYGVNS, per germline. The V end lost 2 bases, the J end lost 3 bases, and 7 bases lay between the germline ends. This sequence joins TRBV25-1 and TRBJ2-5; D possibly corresponds to TRBD1 (5 bases). The specimen comprised peripheral blood, sampled 28 days after the second AZD1222 dose. The TCR comes from an adult who received the AZD1222 COVID-19 vaccine. As DNA, the CDR3 is TGTGCCAGCAGTGAAATGACAGAAGAGACCCAGTACTTC. It translates to CASSEMTEETQYF. The full variable domain, rest sourced from reference TRBV25-1 and TRBJ2-5, is EADIYQTPRYLVIGTGKKITLECSQTMGHDKMYWYQQDPGMELHLIHYSYGVNSTEKGDLSSESTVSRIRTEHFPLTLESARPSHTSQYLCASSEMTEETQYFGPGTRLLVL.